This T cell receptor beta chain was captured in a study of cytomegalovirus exposure and HLA in healthy donors. Measured with immunoSEQ multiplex PCR; TCRdb has only the in-frame clones, and not every one. The sample has under 250,000 clones, about 90% seen once. CDR1 and CDR2 from the germline V gene are GTSNPN and SVGIG (reference sequence). The CDR3 has 14 residues. The V and J ends lost 1 base and 5 bases, in that order; junction bases with no gene match: 3. The rearrangement uses TRBV30 and TRBJ1-5, with TRBD1 matching over 9 bases. Input material: PBMCs. The TCR comes from a woman aged 18-29 years in good health and CMV-seronegative. CDR3 DNA sequence: TGTGCCTGGAGTGAAGGGACAGGGTATCAGCCCCAGCATTTT. Amino acids: CAWSEGTGYQPQHF.